Listed below are T cell receptor beta chains from one sample, sequenced in a study of beta chain features in type 1 diabetes. Sequencing used immunoSEQ multiplex PCR; TCRdb keeps in-frame clones, though not all of them. This table has about 470,000 clones, roughly 30% appearing once. Sequencing used naive CD4+ T cells from blood. The receptor set was obtained from a man younger than 35 in good health. CDR3s include the opening cysteine and the closing phenylalanine or tryptophan.

j_gene,v_gene,CDR3aa
TRBJ2-7,TRBV5-1,CASSSLLGVSGAEQYF
TRBJ2-7,TRBV27,CASRMGGGAEQYF
TRBJ2-5,TRBV23-1,CASSQLGGTQYF
TRBJ2-1,TRBV30,CAWAGSYNEQFF
TRBJ2-1,TRBV6-1,CASSELAGDVYEQFF
TRBJ1-1,TRBV4-3,CASSQGRDRGLNTEAFF
TRBJ1-1,TRBV29-1,CSVDTNTEAFF
TRBJ2-3,TRBV6-5,CASSYSPSTDTQYF
TRBJ2-1,TRBV5-4,CASSVDRGPWNEQFF
TRBJ2-1,TRBV7-2,CASSNQGRLAGPYNEQFF
TRBJ1-3,TRBV9,CASSAEPGNTIYF
TRBJ1-5,TRBV30,CAWSTGGANQPQHF
TRBJ2-1,TRBV9,CASSLSGDSYNEQFF
TRBJ2-1,TRBV7-8,CASSSTSGNWLVHNEQFF
TRBJ2-7,TRBV18,CASSPERDTSWQYF
TRBJ2-3,TRBV9,CASSVGSGGTDTQYF
TRBJ2-3,TRBV6-5,CASSQLAGDTDTQYF
TRBJ2-2,TRBV30,CAWTRLANTGELFF
TRBJ1-1,TRBV19,CASSISGTNTEAFF
TRBJ2-3,TRBV4-3,CASSQESGSATSTDTQYF
TRBJ2-3,TRBV7-6,CASSFQRADTQYF
TRBJ2-2,TRBV29-1,CSVRQGLNTGELFF
TRBJ1-1,TRBV6-5,CASSYSGQGDTEAFF
TRBJ2-5,TRBV5-6,CASSFGPRETQYF
TRBJ1-1,TRBV7-3,CASSPSWADTEAFF
TRBJ2-3,TRBV25-1,CASSVAGAYTQYF
TRBJ2-7,TRBV6-5,CASSSDRGLYEQYF
TRBJ2-1,TRBV5-1,CASRLAGGYNEQFF
TRBJ2-4,TRBV25-1,CASSGAGGLNIQYF
TRBJ1-6,TRBV30,CAWSPRTDGNSPLHF
TRBJ2-1,TRBV9,CASSVGGDPRGNEQFF
TRBJ1-5,TRBV30,CAWSLGQYSNQPQHF
TRBJ1-3,TRBV7-9,CASSWDTLNTIYF
TRBJ2-2,TRBV30,CAWSLAGGRTGELFF
TRBJ2-7,TRBV9,CASSVGGLGRYEQYF
TRBJ1-1,TRBV30,CAWSARTEAFF
TRBJ2-5,TRBV9,CASSSSGGAETQYF
TRBJ2-5,TRBV6-6,CASSPGLAGAETQYF
TRBJ2-7,TRBV7-8,CASSLAAGQSEQYF
TRBJ2-3,TRBV4-2,CASSQGRDLLLDTQYF
TRBJ2-5,TRBV5-4,CASSLVGNQETQYF
TRBJ2-7,TRBV30,CAWSRSRGYSYEQYF
TRBJ1-1,TRBV4-3,CASSQDAAGLTEAFF
TRBJ2-6,TRBV5-1,CASSFGTGSSGANVLTF
TRBJ2-1,TRBV30,CAWSPRGGFEQFF
TRBJ2-7,TRBV20-1,CSALTTGTAYF
TRBJ2-7,TRBV13,CASSPYLAGGPYEQYF
TRBJ2-5,TRBV30,CAWSVLETQYF
TRBJ2-6,TRBV9,CASSEDPRQGAGLSGANVLTF
TRBJ2-3,TRBV28,CASSWGGSTDTQYF
TRBJ2-3,TRBV5-1,CASSFDSPPSTDTQYF
TRBJ2-5,TRBV30,CAWSRTSTYQETQYF
TRBJ2-7,TRBV18,CASSPWTSGIGEQYF
TRBJ2-7,TRBV7-2,CASSPRQGDPYEQYF
TRBJ1-5,TRBV28,CASSLQLGQGLSNQPQHF
TRBJ1-1,TRBV6-5,CASSYSRAPGAFF
TRBJ1-2,TRBV7-8,CASSLGAAYGYTF
TRBJ1-2,TRBV7-2,CASSPGLSFNYGYTF